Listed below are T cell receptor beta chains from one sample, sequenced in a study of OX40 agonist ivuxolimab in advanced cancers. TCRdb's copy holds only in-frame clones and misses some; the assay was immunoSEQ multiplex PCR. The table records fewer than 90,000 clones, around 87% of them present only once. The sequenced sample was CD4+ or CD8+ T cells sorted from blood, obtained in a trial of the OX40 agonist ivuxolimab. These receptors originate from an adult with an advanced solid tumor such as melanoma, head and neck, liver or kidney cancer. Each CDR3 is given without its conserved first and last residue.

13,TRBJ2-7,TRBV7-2,ASSTTSGGLYEQY
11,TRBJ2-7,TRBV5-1,ASSFGEGYEQY
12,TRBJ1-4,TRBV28,ASSFQPTNEKLF
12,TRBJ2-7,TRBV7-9,ASSMGRSWDEQY
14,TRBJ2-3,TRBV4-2,ASSQVQGAGADTQY
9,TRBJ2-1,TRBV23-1,ASSQSNEQF
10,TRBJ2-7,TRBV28,ASSLRFDEQY
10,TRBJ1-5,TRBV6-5,ASSEAPQPQH
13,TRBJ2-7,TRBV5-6,ASSLDGGGHYEQY
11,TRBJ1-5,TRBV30,AWSNVGYQPQH
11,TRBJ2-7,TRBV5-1,ASSRDSGYEQY